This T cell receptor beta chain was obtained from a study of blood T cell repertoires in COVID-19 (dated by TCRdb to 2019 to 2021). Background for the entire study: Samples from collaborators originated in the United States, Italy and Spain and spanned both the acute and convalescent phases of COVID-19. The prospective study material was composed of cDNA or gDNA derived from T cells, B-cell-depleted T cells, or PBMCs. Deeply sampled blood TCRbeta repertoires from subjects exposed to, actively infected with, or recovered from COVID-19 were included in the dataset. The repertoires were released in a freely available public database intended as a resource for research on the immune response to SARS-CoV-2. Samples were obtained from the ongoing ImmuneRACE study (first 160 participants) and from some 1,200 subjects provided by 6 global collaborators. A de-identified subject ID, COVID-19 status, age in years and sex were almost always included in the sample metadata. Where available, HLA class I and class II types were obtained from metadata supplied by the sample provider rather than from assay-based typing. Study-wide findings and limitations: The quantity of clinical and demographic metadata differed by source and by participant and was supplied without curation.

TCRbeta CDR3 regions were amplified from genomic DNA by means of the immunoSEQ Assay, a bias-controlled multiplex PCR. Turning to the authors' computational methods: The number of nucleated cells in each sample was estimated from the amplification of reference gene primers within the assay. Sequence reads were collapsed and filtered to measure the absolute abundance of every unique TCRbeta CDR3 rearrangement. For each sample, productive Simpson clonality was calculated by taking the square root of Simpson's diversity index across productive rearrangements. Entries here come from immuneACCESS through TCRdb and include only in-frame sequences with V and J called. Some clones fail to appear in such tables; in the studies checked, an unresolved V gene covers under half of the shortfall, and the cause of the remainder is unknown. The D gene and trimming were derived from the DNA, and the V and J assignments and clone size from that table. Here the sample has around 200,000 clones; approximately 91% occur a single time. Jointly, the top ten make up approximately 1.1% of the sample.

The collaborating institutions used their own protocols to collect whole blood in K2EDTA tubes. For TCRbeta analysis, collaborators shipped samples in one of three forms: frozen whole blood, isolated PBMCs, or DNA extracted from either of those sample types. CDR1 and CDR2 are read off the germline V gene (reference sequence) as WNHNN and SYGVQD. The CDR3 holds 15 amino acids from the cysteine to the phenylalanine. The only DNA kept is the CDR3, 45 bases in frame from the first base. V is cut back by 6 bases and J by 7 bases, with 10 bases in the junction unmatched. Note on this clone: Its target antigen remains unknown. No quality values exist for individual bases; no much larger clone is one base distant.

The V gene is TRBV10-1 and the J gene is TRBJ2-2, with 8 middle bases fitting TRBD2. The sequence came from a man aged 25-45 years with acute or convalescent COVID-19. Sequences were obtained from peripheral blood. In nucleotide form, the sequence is TGCGCCAGCAGGGGTAGCGGGAAGGGGAACGGGGAGCTGTTTTTT. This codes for CASRGSGKGNGELFF.